This T cell receptor beta chain was recorded in a study of shared clonotypes between healthy human individuals. General study findings and limits: Naive subsets tended to show greater estimated richness than memory subsets. In four donors, around 5.5% of naive CD4 clonotypes appeared in common.

Comments on this clone: Its target is not known.

Generated by immunoSEQ multiplex PCR, the TCRdb table keeps only in-frame clones and is missing some. The sample holds some 2.4 million clones, 93% seen once. The V end was cut by 7 bases, the J end by 7 bases, with 13 bases between. Germline V gene lookup returns CDR1 SNHLY and CDR2 FYNNEI. This CDR3 is 12 amino acids long. The sample taken for sequencing was naive CD4+ T cells from PBMCs. Regarding subset: CD45RA+ positively selected. The source is a young man in good health. Some clones in this sample may be carry-over from other donors' samples. The chain has TRBV2 and TRBJ1-2; D may be TRBD1 (6 bases). CDR3 in DNA: TGTGCCAGCACTTCAGGAGGGGGTGGCTACACCTTC. It yields the protein CASTSGGGGYTF.